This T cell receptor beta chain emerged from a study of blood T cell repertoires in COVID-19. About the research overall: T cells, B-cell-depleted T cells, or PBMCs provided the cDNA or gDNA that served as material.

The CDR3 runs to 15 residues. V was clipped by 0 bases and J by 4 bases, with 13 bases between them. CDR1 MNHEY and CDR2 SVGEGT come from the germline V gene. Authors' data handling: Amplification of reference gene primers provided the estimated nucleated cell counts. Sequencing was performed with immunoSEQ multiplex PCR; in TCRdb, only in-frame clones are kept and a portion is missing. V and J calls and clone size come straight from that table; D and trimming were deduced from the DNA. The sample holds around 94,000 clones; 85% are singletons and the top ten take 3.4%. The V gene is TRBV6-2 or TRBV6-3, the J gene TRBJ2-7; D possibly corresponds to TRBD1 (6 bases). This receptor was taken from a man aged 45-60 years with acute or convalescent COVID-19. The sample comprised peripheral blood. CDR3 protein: CASSYSTGVLYEQYF. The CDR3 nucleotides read TGTGCCAGCAGTTACTCGACAGGAGTCTTGTACGAGCAGTACTTC.